The source of this TCR beta chain is a study of metastatic and nonmetastatic thyroid tumors. Broader study findings: Benign nodules were reported to have significantly lower TCR beta diversity than malignant thyroid tumors, in blood and tumor.

TCRdb reprocessed the PCR reads using MiXCR. Altogether some 46,000 clones are present, around 25% being singletons, with the ten largest covering around 3%. This clone has ten or more counts. Its antigen is not identified. With V trimmed by 10 bases and J by 4 bases, 11 bases remained unmatched. This CDR3 is 15 amino acids long. The germline gives CDR1 LNHDA, CDR2 SQIVND (reference sequence). There were no patients who had received any treatment before thyroid surgery. The J gene is TRBJ2-7, the V gene TRBV19, with 12 bases that match TRBD2. This TCR came from a male donor with papillary thyroid cancer or a benign thyroid nodule (not recorded which). Some clones in this sample may be carry-over from other donors' samples. The sequencing input was blood. This CDR3 is CATTTGTSGPYEQYF. The CDR3 nucleotides are TGTGCCACGACAACAGGGACTAGCGGGCCTTACGAGCAGTACTTC.